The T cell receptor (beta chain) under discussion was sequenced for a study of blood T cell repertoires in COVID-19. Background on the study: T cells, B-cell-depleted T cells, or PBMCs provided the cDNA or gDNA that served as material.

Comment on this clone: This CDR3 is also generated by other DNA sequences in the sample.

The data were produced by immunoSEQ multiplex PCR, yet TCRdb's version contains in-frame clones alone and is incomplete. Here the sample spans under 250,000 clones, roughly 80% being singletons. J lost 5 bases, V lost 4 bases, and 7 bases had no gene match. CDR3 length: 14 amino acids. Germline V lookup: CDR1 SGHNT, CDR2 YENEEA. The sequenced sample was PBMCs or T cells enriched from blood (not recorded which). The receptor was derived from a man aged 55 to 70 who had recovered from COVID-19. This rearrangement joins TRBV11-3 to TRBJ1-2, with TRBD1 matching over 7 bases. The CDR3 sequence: CASSSSTGNYGYTF. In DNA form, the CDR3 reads TGTGCCAGCAGCTCTTCGACAGGGAATTATGGCTACACCTTC.